Listed below are T cell receptor beta chains from one sample, sequenced in a study of cytomegalovirus exposure and HLA in healthy donors. The table came from immunoSEQ multiplex PCR; TCRdb's copy has only in-frame clones and leaves some out. The data show some 120,000 clones, roughly 78% seen once. Sequenced input: PBMCs. The receptors shown here come from a man between 35 and 55 years old in good health and CMV-seronegative. The CDR3 runs from the conserved cysteine through the conserved F or W. The D gene is left open where the match is weak. Part of the rows lack a size; the others show once, few, many or a class for expanded clones.

>TRBJ2-3|TRBD1|NA|TRBV15
TGTGCCACCAGCAGAGGGGACAGGGGGCATGCAGATACGCAGTATTTT
CATSRGDRGHADTQYF
>TRBJ2-7|TRBD1|NA|TRBV28
TGTGCCAGCAGTTCCCCCGGGACAGGGGGTTCCTACGAGCAGTACTTC
CASSSPGTGGSYEQYF
>TRBJ2-3|TRBD2|NA|TRBV30
TGTGCCTGGACGACTAGCGGGGTTACAGATACGCAGTATTTT
CAWTTSGVTDTQYF
>TRBJ1-1|TRBD1|NA|TRBV10-2
TGCGCCAGCAGTGAAAGGACAGGGGCGGCCACTGAAGCTTTCTTT
CASSERTGAATEAFF
>TRBJ1-1|NA|NA|TRBV2
TGTGCCAGCAGTGAAAAGGGGATAGGAAACACTGAAGCTTTCTTT
CASSEKGIGNTEAFF
>TRBJ2-7|TRBD2|once|TRBV7-8
TGTGCCAGCAGCTTAGGGGGAACACCGGGAGGGCCCAACGAGCAGTACTTC
CASSLGGTPGGPNEQYF
>TRBJ1-4|NA|NA|TRBV7-9
TGTGCCAGCAGCCGACCTACAGACAGCCAAACTAATGAAAAACTGTTTTTT
CASSRPTDSQTNEKLFF
>TRBJ2-3|TRBD2|NA|TRBV7-9
TGTGCCAGCAGCTCCGGTAGCGGGGTTCGGACAGATACGCAGTATTTT
CASSSGSGVRTDTQYF
>TRBJ1-4|NA|NA|TRBV5-1
TGCGCCAGCAGCTTGGATGGGCGAGCGGGAACTAATGAAAAACTGTTTTTT
CASSLDGRAGTNEKLFF
>TRBJ2-1|NA|once|TRBV9
TGTGCCAGCAGCGCCCGGGAATCGTTCTACAATGAGCAGTTCTTC
CASSARESFYNEQFF
>TRBJ1-2|TRBD1|NA|TRBV2
TGTGCCAGCAGTAACCTGGTCACAGGGGGCTATGGCTACACCTTC
CASSNLVTGGYGYTF
>TRBJ1-2|TRBD1|NA|TRBV27
TGTGCCAGTTCCCCCGGGGACAGCACTTATGGCTACACCTTC
CASSPGDSTYGYTF
>TRBJ1-5|TRBD1|NA|TRBV28
TGTGCCAGCAGTCCACCGAGACAGGGGTCGGGTCAGCCCCAGCATTTT
CASSPPRQGSGQPQHF
>TRBJ2-7|NA|NA|TRBV18
TGTGCCAGCTCACGGGACGGGAGTTCCTACGAGCAGTACTTC
CASSRDGSSYEQYF
>TRBJ1-2|NA|NA|TRBV6-5
TGTGCCAGCAGTTACGGACAGAACTATGGCTACACCTTC
CASSYGQNYGYTF
>TRBJ2-7|NA|NA|TRBV20-1
TGCAGTGCTAGCGGTCCCTACGAGCAGTACTTC
CSASGPYEQYF
>TRBJ1-3|TRBD1|NA|TRBV28
TGTGCCAGCAGTCTGACAGGGGACTCTGGAAACACCATATATTTT
CASSLTGDSGNTIYF
>TRBJ2-3|TRBD2|NA|TRBV6-5
TGTGCCAGCAGCCGGGCGACTAGCGGGACAGATACGCAGTATTTT
CASSRATSGTDTQYF
>TRBJ2-3|TRBD2|NA|TRBV9
TGTGCCAGCAGCGCAACAACCAGGACTAGCGGCACAGATACGCAGTATTTT
CASSATTRTSGTDTQYF
>TRBJ2-1|NA|NA|TRBV28
TGTGCCAGCAGTTTATCGTATCTAAATGAGCAGTTCTTC
CASSLSYLNEQFF
>TRBJ2-1|TRBD2|NA|TRBV29-1
TGCAGCGGGGGACTAGTTGGGTACAATGAGCAGTTCTTC
CSGGLVGYNEQFF
>TRBJ1-2|NA|once|TRBV2
TGTGCCAGCAGTGAAGTCGAGAGAGGGATCTATGGCTACACCTTC
CASSEVERGIYGYTF
>TRBJ2-2|NA|NA|TRBV19
TGTGCCAGTAGTATGCGGGGGCGGGACACCGGGGAGCTGTTTTTT
CASSMRGRDTGELFF
>TRBJ2-7|TRBD1|NA|TRBV10-3
TGTGCCATCGGAGAAGGACAGGGTTTCGAGCAGTACTTC
CAIGEGQGFEQYF
>TRBJ1-5|NA|NA|TRBV6-5
TGTGCCAGCAGTTCCGAACCAGGGGCCAAGAATCAGCCCCAGCATTTT
CASSSEPGAKNQPQHF
>TRBJ1-1|TRBD1|NA|TRBV5-4
TGTGCCAGCAGCCAGGGACAGGCCTTTTTGAACACTGAAGCTTTCTTT
CASSQGQAFLNTEAFF
>TRBJ2-3|NA|NA|TRBV28
TGTGCCAGCATGGGAACCGGGACTAGCACAGATACGCAGTATTTT
CASMGTGTSTDTQYF
>TRBJ1-5|NA|NA|TRBV5-1
TGCGCCAGCAGCTTGGAAGGGGGCAATCAGCCCCAGCATTTT
CASSLEGGNQPQHF
>TRBJ2-3|NA|NA|TRBV29-1
TGCAGCGTTGGGGGGGTGAATACAGATACGCAGTATTTT
CSVGGVNTDTQYF
>TRBJ2-7|NA|NA|TRBV5-1
TGCGCCAGCAGCTCCGAGGGTCTTTACGAGCAGTACTTC
CASSSEGLYEQYF
>TRBJ1-4|NA|NA|TRBV28
TGTGCCAGCAGAGGCCCGGGGGGCCGGGATGAAAAACTGTTTTTT
CASRGPGGRDEKLFF
>TRBJ2-7|NA|NA|TRBV10-2
TGCGCCAGCGCGGGACTCCTCCTCTTAAGCTCCTACGAGCAGTACTTC
CASAGLLLLSSYEQYF
>TRBJ2-2|TRBD2|NA|TRBV7-6
TGTGCCAGCAGCAAAGGAGTAGCGGGGGACGGGGAGCTGTTTTTT
CASSKGVAGDGELFF
>TRBJ1-6|NA|NA|TRBV5-6
TGTGCCAGCAGCCCGAGGAGGGAGAGGATGTCACCCCTCCACTTT
CASSPRRERMSPLHF
>TRBJ1-4|NA|NA|TRBV5-6
TGTGCCAGCAGCTTGGGGACACCACTGGGGGGTGAAAAACTGTTTTTT
CASSLGTPLGGEKLFF
>TRBJ1-1|NA|NA|TRBV7-2
TGTGCCAGCAGGTTCGGGGGGGCTGGAACTGAAGCTTTCTTT
CASRFGGAGTEAFF
>TRBJ2-2|NA|NA|TRBV5-1
TGCGCCAGCAGTCTTCTAGTCGGCGGGGAGCTGTTTTTT
CASSLLVGGELFF
>TRBJ1-1|NA|NA|TRBV27
TGTGCCAGCAGCGCTGACCGGAGGAACACTGAAGCTTTCTTT
CASSADRRNTEAFF
>TRBJ1-5|TRBD1|NA|TRBV27
TGTGCCAGCAGTAGGACAGGGCACAATCAGCCCCAGCATTTT
CASSRTGHNQPQHF
>TRBJ1-5|NA|NA|TRBV6-1
TGTGCCAGCAGTGACGAGTGGGGGAGGTTTAGCAATCAGCCCCAGCATTTT
CASSDEWGRFSNQPQHF
>TRBJ2-7|NA|NA|TRBV11-2
TGTGCCAGCAGCTTAGATTTGGCCAGGATCTCCTACGAGCAGTACTTC
CASSLDLARISYEQYF
>TRBJ2-1|NA|NA|TRBV6-6
TGTGCCAGCAGTTTCCCAGGGGCGTACAATGAGCAGTTCTTC
CASSFPGAYNEQFF
>TRBJ2-3|NA|NA|TRBV21-1
TGTGCCAGCAGCAAATTCCGGACTAGCGGAAAGCCTAGCACAGATACGCAGTATTTT
CASSKFRTSGKPSTDTQYF
>TRBJ2-3|NA|NA|TRBV7-2
TGTGCCAGCAGCTTAGCGGGAGGCTCTGGAGATACGCAGTATTTT
CASSLAGGSGDTQYF
>TRBJ2-4|TRBD2|NA|TRBV30
TGTGCCTTTGGACTAGCGGCCAGAAACATTCAGTACTTC
CAFGLAARNIQYF
>TRBJ1-5|NA|NA|TRBV28
TGTGCCAGCAGCCCCTTAGGCAGGTCGGATCAGCCCCAGCATTTT
CASSPLGRSDQPQHF
>TRBJ2-5|NA|once|TRBV5-1
TGCGCCAGCAGCCCTGGACAAGGACAAGAGACCCAGTACTTC
CASSPGQGQETQYF
>TRBJ1-3|NA|NA|TRBV5-6
TGTGCCAGCAGCCTTCCTGGAAACACCATATATTTT
CASSLPGNTIYF
>TRBJ2-3|TRBD2|NA|TRBV5-4
TGTGCCAGCAGCTTGGGCGGGAAAGCGGGAGTCCCAGATACGCAGTATTTT
CASSLGGKAGVPDTQYF
>TRBJ2-1|NA|NA|TRBV6-5
TGTGCCAGCAGTTACTCGGGGGGGGCAAATGAGCAGTTCTTC
CASSYSGGANEQFF
>TRBJ2-2|TRBD2|NA|TRBV5-1
TGCGCCAGCAGCCCGGGGGGTAACACCGGGGAGCTGTTTTTT
CASSPGGNTGELFF
>TRBJ1-2|NA|NA|TRBV6-1
TGTGCCAGCAGTGAACGGGGGTACTATGGCTACACCTTC
CASSERGYYGYTF
>TRBJ2-3|TRBD2|NA|TRBV15
TGTGCCACCAGCAGAGGTCTGGGAGGGGGCACAGATACGCAGTATTTT
CATSRGLGGGTDTQYF